Included here is one T cell receptor beta chain sequence, with context. Its cognate antigen is unknown. This entry comes from a study of cytomegalovirus exposure and HLA in healthy donors. The PCR had 60 Vbeta and 13 Jbeta primers. The data were produced by immunoSEQ multiplex PCR, yet TCRdb's version contains in-frame clones alone and is incomplete. The sample shows about 150,000 clones, 75% to 85% of them seen only once. Study-wide findings and caveats: Later on, a genetic analysis was performed. It linked a missense variant in DCLRE1C with V- and J-gene trimming of TCR beta. The study recorded some 160 TCR beta chains that were cytomegalovirus-associated. Presence/absence analyses took donor sequencing depth as roughly uniform. After further analysis at a later stage, 16,951 TCR beta sequences were associated with HLA alleles at 0.05 false discovery rate.

Germline V gene lookup returns CDR1 LNHDA and CDR2 SQIVND (reference sequence). V dropped 11 bases and J dropped 3; count of bases not matched to a gene: 9. This CDR3 has 14 residues. The chain recombines TRBV19 with TRBJ1-4; 7 positions agree with TRBD1. Sequencing was performed on PBMCs. The TCR was taken from a young man in good health and CMV-seropositive. CDR3 loop: CAGKLDRANEKLFF. CDR3 DNA: TGTGCCGGAAAGCTTGACAGGGCTAATGAAAAACTGTTTTTT.